Here is one T cell receptor (beta chain) with its context. These data belong to a study of blood T cell repertoires in COVID-19. Study context: The United States, Italy and Spain provided the acute and convalescent COVID-19 samples. PBMCs, B-cell-depleted T cells, or T cells provided the cDNA or gDNA that made up the material.

This CDR3 region has 13 residues. Looked up from germline, CDR1 is WSHSY and CDR2 is SAAADI. Trimming left V 4 bases short and J 7 bases short, with 11 bases between. The method was immunoSEQ multiplex PCR; TCRdb's version includes in-frame clones alone and lacks a portion of them. This table has about 430,000 clones, 88% appearing once. Those enrolled, adults aged about 18 to 95 years, came from 24 US areas. Cohort placement rested on clinical history that participants reported themselves. Material for sequencing was PBMCs or T cells enriched from blood (not recorded which). The receptor was derived from a woman aged 25-40 years with acute COVID-19. V usage is TRBV10-2 and J usage is TRBJ2-4; a possible D gene is TRBD2 (5 bases). This CDR3 reads CASSVLLENIQYF. CDR3 in DNA: TGCGCCAGCAGTGTTCTACTAGAGAACATTCAGTACTTC.